This T cell receptor beta chain appears in the sequencing data of a study of T cell responses to AZD1222 COVID-19 vaccine. Study results and caveats: The CD4 TCRs associated with vaccination extended across spike and predominated at 160-218 and 743-854. Increases in Spike-specific TCR breadth and depth were seen after two AZD1222 doses. At baseline, seropositivity was found in only six or seven AZD1222 recipients.

The repertoire was sequenced with immunoSEQ multiplex PCR; TCRdb's copy has only in-frame clones and lacks some. The sample has 120,000 or so clones, 87% seen once. Notes on this clone: Its antigen remains unknown.

V was clipped by 5 bases and J by 7 bases, with 12 bases between them. This CDR3 is 12 amino acids long. Per the germline V gene, CDR1 is MNHEY and CDR2 is SMNVEV (reference sequence). The chain couples TRBV27 to TRBJ2-7, with D tentatively TRBD1 (5 bases). The sample here was peripheral blood, taken on day 0 of AZD1222 vaccination. The clonotype originates from an adult in good health. The CDR3 protein is CASSAGLWEQYF. Written as DNA, the CDR3 is TGTGCCAGCAGTGCAGGGCTGTGGGAGCAGTACTTC.